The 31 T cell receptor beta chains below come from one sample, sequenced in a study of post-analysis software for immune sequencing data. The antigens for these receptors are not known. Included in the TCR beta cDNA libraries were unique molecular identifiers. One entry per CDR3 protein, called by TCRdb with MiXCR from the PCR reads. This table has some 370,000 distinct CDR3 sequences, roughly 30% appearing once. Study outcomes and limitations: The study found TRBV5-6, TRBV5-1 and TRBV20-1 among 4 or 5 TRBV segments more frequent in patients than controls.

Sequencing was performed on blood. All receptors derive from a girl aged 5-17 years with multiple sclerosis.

The CDR3 DNA reads as TGTGCCAGCAGCCCCCAGAGGGGACGTGAAAAACTGTTTTTT. It is translated as CASSPQRGREKLFF. The chain employs TRBV6-5 and TRBJ1-4; possibly TRBD1 for D (5 bases). The germline V and J ends were trimmed by 6 bases and 7 bases, with 15 bases remaining between them. Germline-derived CDR1 and CDR2 are MNHEY and SVGAGI. This CDR3 has 14 amino acids.

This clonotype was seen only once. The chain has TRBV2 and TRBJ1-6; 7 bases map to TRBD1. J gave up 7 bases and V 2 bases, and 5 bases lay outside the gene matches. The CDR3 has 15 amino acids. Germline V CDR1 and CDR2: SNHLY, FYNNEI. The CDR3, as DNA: TGTGCCAGCAGTGAAAGGACAGGAGTCAATTCACCCCTCCACTTT. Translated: CASSERTGVNSPLHF.

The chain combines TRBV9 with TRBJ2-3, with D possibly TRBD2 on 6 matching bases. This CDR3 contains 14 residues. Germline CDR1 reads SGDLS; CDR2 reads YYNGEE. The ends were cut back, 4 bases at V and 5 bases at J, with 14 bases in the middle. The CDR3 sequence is CASSPRESGDTQYF. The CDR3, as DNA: TGTGCCAGCAGCCCTCGGGAGAGCGGAGATACGCAGTATTTT.

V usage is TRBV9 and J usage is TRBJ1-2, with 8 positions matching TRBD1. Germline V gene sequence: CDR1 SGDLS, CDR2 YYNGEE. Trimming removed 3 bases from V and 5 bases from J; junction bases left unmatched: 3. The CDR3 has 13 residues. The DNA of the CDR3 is TGTGCCAGCAGCGAGACAGGGGAATATGGCTACACCTTC. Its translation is CASSETGEYGYTF.

CDR3 coding DNA: TGTGCCAGCAGCCCTGGTCCCGCGGGGACCCAGTACTTC. Amino acids: CASSPGPAGTQYF. The rearrangement uses TRBV7-9 and TRBJ2-5; the D gene is possibly TRBD2 (5 bases). The CDR3 consists of 13 residues. CDR1 is SEHNR, CDR2 FQNEAQ, per germline (reference sequence). V lost 5 bases and J lost 7, with 14 bases in between.

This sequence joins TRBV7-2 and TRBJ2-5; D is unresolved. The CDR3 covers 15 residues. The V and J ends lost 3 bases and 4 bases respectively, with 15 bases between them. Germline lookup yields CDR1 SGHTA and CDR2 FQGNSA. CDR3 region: CASSFLLGVGETQYF. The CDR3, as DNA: TGTGCCAGCAGCTTTCTTCTCGGTGTTGGAGAGACCCAGTACTTC.

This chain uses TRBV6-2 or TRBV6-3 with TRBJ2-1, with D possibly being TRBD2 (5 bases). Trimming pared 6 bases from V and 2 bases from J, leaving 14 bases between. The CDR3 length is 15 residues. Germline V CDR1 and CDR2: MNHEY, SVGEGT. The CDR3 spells CASSPTSSPYNEQFF. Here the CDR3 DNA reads TGTGCCAGCAGCCCCACTAGTTCCCCCTACAATGAGCAGTTCTTC.

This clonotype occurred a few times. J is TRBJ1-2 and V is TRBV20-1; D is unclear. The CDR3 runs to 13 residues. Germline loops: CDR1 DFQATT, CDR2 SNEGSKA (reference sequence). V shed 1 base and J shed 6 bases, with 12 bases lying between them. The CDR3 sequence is CSARAPGADGYTF. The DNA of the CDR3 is TGCAGTGCTAGAGCACCCGGAGCGGATGGCTACACCTTC.

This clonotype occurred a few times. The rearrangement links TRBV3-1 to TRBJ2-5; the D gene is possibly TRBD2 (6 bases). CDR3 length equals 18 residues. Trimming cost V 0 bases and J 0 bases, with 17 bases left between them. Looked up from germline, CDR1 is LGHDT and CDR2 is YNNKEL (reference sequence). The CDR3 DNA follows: TGTGCCAGCAGCCAAGATGGGACTCAGGGAACGTACCAAGAGACCCAGTACTTC. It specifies CASSQDGTQGTYQETQYF.

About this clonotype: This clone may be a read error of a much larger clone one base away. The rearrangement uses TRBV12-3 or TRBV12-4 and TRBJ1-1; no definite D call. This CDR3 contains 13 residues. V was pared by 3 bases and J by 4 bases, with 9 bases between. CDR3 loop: CASSFGRPTEAFF. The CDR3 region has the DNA TGTGCCAGCAGTTTTGGGAGACCCACTGAAGCTTTCTTT.

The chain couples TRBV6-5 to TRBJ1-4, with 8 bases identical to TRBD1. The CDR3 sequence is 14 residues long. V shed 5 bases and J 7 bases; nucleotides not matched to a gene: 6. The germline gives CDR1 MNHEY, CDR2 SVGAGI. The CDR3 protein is CASSHDRGGEKLFF. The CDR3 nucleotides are TGTGCCAGCAGTCATGACAGGGGAGGTGAAAAACTGTTTTTT.

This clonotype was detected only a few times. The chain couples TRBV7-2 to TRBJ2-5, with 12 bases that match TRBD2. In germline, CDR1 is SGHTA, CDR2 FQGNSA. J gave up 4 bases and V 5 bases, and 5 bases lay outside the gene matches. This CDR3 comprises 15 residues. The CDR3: CASSVTSGGGETQYF. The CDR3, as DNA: TGTGCCAGCAGCGTGACTAGCGGGGGTGGAGAGACCCAGTACTTC.

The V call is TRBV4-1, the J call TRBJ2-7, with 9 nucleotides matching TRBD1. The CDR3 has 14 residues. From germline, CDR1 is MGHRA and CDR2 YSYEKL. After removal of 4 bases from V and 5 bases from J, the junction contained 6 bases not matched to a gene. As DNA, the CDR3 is TGCGCCAGCAGCCCGGACAGGGGAGGGGACGAGCAGTACTTC. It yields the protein CASSPDRGGDEQYF.

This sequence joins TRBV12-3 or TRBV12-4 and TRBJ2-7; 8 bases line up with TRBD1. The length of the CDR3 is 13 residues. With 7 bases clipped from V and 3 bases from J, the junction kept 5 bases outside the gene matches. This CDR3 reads CASTWTGNYEQYF. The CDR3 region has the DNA TGTGCCAGCACCTGGACAGGGAACTACGAGCAGTACTTC.

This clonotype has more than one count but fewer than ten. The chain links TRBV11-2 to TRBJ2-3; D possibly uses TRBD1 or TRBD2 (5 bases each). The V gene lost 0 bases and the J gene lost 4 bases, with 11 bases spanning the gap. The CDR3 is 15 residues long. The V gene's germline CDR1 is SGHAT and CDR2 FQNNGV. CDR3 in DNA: TGTGCCAGCAGCTTAGATGGGGGACGCGCAGATACGCAGTATTTT. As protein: CASSLDGGRADTQYF.

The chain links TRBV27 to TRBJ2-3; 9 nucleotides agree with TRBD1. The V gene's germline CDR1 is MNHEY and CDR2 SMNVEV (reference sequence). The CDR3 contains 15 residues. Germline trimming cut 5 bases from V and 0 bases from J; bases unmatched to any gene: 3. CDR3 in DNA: TGTGCCAGCAGTACACAGGGGGCCAGCACAGATACGCAGTATTTT. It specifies CASSTQGASTDTQYF.

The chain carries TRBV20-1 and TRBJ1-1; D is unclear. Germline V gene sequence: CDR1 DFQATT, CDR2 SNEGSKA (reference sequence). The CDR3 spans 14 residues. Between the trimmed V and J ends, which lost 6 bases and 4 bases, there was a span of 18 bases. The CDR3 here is CSAPPRDRSTEAFF. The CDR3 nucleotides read TGCAGTGCCCCACCGCGGGATAGATCCACTGAAGCTTTCTTT.

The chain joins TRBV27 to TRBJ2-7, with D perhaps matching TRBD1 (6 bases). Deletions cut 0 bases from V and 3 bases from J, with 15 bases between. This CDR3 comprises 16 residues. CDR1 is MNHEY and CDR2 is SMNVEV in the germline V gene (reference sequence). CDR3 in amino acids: CASSLSDSPRRYEQYF. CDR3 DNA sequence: TGTGCCAGCAGTTTATCGGACAGCCCAAGGCGCTACGAGCAGTACTTC.

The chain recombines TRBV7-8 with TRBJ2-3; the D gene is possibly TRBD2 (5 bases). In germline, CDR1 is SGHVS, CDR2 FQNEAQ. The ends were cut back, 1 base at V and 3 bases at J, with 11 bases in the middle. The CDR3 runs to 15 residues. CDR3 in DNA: TGTGCCAGCAGCTTAGAGAGGGTTGTAACAGATACGCAGTATTTT. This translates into CASSLERVVTDTQYF.

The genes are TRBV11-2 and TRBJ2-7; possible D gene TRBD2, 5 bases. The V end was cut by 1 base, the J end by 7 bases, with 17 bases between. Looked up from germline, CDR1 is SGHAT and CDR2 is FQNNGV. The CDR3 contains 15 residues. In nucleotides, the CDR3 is TGTGCCAGCAGCTTAGGAACTGGACTCTATAGGGAGCAGTACTTC. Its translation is CASSLGTGLYREQYF.

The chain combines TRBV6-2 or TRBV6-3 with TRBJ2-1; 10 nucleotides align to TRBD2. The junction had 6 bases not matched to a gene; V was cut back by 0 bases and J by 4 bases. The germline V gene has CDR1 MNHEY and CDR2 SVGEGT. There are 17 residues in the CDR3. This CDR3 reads CASSYSPTSGVYNEQFF. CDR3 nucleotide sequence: TGTGCCAGCAGTTACTCGCCTACTAGCGGGGTTTACAATGAGCAGTTCTTC.

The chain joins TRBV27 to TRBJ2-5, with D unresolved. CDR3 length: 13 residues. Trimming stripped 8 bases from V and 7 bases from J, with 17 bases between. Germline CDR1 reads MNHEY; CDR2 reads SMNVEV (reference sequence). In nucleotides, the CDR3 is TGTGCCAGCGGTCCTACTACTGGGGTGACCCAGTACTTC. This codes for CASGPTTGVTQYF.

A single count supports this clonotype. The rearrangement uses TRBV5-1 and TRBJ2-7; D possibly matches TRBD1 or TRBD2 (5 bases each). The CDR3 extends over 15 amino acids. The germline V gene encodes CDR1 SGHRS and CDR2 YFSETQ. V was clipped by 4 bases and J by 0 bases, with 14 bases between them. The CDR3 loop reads CASSPGRGSSYEQYF. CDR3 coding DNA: TGCGCCAGCAGCCCGGGACGGGGAAGCTCCTACGAGCAGTACTTC.

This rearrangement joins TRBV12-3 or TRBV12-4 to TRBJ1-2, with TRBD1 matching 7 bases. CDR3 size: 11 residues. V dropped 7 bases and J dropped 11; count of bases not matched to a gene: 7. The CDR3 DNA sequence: TGTGCCAGCATCCGGGACAGTCGTTACACCTTC. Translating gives CASIRDSRYTF.

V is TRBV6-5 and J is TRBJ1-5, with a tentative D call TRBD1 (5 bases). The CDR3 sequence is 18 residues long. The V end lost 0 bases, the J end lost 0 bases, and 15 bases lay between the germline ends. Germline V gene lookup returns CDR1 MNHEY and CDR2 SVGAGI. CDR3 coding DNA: TGTGCCAGCAGTTACTCGGGACCAGGCCATTATAGCAATCAGCCCCAGCATTTT. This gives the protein CASSYSGPGHYSNQPQHF.

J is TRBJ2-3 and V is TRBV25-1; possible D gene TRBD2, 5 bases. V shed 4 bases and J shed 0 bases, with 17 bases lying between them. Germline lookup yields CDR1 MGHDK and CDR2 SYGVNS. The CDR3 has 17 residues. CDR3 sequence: CASSAVGRAASTDTQYF. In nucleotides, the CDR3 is TGTGCCAGCAGTGCGGTTGGGAGAGCGGCTAGCACAGATACGCAGTATTTT. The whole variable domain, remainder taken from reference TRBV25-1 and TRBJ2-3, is EADIYQTPRYLVIGTGKKITLECSQTMGHDKMYWYQQDPGMELHLIHYSYGVNSTEKGDLSSESTVSRIRTEHFPLTLESARPSHTSQYLCASSAVGRAASTDTQYFGPGTRLTVL.

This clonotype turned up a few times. CDR3 in DNA: TGTGCCACCAGTGATTTGATAATAGGGCAGGGCGAGACCCAGTACTTC. It codes for CATSDLIIGQGETQYF. The V and J genes are TRBV24-1 and TRBJ2-5; possible D gene TRBD1, 5 bases. Per the germline V gene, CDR1 is KGHDR and CDR2 is SFDVKD. Trimming removed 0 bases at V and 5 bases at J, with 15 bases between. The CDR3 runs 16 residues.

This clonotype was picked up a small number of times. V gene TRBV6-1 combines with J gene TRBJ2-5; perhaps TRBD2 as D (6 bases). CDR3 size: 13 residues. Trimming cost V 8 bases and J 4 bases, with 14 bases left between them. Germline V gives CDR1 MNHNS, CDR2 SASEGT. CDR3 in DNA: TGTGCCAGCCTGGGTGGCGGGGTAGAGACCCAGTACTTC. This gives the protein CASLGGGVETQYF.

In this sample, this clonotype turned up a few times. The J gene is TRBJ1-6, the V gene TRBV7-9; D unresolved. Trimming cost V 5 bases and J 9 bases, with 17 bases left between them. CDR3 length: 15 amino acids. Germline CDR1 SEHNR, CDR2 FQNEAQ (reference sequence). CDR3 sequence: CASSLDGPEPSPLHF. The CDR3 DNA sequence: TGTGCCAGCAGCCTTGACGGCCCGGAGCCTTCACCCCTCCACTTT.

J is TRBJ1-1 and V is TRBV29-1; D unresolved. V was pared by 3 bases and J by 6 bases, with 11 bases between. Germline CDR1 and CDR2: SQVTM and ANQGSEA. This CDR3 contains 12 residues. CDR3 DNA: TGCAGCGTTGACTTGGGGAGCCCTGAAGCTTTCTTT. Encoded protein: CSVDLGSPEAFF.

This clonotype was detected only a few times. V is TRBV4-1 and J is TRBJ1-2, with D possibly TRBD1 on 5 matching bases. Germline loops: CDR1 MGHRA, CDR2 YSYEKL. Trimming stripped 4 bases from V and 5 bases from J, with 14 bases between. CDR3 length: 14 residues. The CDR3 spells CASSPTGTDYGYTF. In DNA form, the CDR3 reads TGCGCCAGCAGCCCGACCGGGACGGATTATGGCTACACCTTC.